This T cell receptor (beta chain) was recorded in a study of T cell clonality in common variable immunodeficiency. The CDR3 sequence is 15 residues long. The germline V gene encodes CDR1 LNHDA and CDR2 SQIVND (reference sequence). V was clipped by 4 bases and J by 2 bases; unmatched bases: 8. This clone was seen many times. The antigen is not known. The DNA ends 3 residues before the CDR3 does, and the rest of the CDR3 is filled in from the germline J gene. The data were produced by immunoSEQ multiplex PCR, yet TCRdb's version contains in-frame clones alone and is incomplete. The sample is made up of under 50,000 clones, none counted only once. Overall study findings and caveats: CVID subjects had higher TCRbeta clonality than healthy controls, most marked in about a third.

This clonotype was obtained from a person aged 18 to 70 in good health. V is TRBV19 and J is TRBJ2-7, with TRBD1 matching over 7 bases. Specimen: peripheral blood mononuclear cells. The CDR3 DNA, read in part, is TGTGCCAGTAGTAGAGCCGGGACAGAGCCCTACGAG. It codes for CASSRAGTEPYE. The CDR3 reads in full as CASSRAGTEPYEQYF.